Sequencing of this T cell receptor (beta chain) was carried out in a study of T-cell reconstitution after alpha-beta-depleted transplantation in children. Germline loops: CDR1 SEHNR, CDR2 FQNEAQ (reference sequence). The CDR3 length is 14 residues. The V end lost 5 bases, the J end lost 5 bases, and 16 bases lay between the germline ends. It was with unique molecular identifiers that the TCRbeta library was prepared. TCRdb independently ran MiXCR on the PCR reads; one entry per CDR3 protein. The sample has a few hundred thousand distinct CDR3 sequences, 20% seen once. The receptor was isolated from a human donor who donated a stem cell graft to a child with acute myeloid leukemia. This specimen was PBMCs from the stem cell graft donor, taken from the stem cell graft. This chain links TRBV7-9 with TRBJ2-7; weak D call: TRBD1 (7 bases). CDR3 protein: CASSRVQGRHEQYF. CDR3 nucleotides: TGTGCCAGCAGCCGGGTACAGGGGAGGCACGAGCAGTACTTC.